This T cell receptor beta chain was sequenced in a study of T cell clonotyping in hematopoietic cell transplantation. TCRdb's table, derived via immunoSEQ multiplex PCR, lists solely in-frame clones and lacks some. The sample includes some 1,900 clones, around three quarters of them seen just once. The germline V and J ends were trimmed by 2 bases and 4 bases, with 5 bases remaining between them. This CDR3 is built from 12 residues. CDR1 MNHEY and CDR2 SVGAGI come from the germline V gene. This clone showed up just a few times. This TCR came from a young man in good health. Some clones in this sample may be carry-over from other donors' samples. V gene TRBV6-5 combines with J gene TRBJ1-1; D gene ambiguous. The specimen sequenced was peripheral blood mononuclear cells. The CDR3: CASSYGGTEAFF. CDR3 coding DNA: TGTGCCAGCAGTTACGGCGGCACTGAAGCTTTCTTT.